The sequence of this T cell receptor beta chain was determined in a study of T cells in narcolepsy. Study-level background: Healthy controls were enrolled alongside patients with narcolepsy type 1 or type 2.

V lost 2 bases, J lost 6 bases, and 14 bases lay in between. This CDR3 comprises 13 residues. Per germline, CDR1 GTSNPN and CDR2 SVGIG (reference sequence). Overall study results and limits: Autoreactive clonotypes reportedly recurred in blood of same and different patients, not controls. In some patient and control memory CD4+ samples, autoreactive clones were absent. HCRT-specific and TRIB2-specific autoreactive clonotypes appeared among same-patient CSF and blood CD4+ clonotypes.

As for this clone: Its target is unknown.

Some clones are missing from TCRdb's copy, which holds only in-frame ones; the method was immunoSEQ multiplex PCR. The table lists some 30,000 clones, roughly 82% of them singletons, with about 1.2% in the top ten. The TCR sequence derives from a human donor with narcolepsy. This sequence joins TRBV30 and TRBJ2-7; no definite D call. The sample taken for sequencing was CD45RA- memory CD4+ T cells from PBMCs. The CDR3 loop reads CAWSNLVVGEQYF. The CDR3 DNA follows: TGTGCCTGGAGTAACTTGGTAGTCGGCGAGCAGTACTTC.